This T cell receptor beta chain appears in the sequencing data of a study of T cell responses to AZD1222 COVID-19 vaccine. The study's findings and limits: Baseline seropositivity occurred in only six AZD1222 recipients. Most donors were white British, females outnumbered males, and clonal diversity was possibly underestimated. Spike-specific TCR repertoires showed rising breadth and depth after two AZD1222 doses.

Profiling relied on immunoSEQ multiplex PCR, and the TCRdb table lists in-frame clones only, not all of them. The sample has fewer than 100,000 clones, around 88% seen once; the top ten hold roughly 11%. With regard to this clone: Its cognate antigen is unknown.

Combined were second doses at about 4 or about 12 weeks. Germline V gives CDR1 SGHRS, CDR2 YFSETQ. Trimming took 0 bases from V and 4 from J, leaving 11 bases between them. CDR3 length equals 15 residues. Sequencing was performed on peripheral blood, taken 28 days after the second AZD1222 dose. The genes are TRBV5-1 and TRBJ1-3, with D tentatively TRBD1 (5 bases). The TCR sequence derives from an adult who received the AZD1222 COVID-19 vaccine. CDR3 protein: CASSLAGAEGNTIYF. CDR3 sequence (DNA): TGCGCCAGCAGCTTGGCCGGGGCAGAAGGAAACACCATATATTTT.